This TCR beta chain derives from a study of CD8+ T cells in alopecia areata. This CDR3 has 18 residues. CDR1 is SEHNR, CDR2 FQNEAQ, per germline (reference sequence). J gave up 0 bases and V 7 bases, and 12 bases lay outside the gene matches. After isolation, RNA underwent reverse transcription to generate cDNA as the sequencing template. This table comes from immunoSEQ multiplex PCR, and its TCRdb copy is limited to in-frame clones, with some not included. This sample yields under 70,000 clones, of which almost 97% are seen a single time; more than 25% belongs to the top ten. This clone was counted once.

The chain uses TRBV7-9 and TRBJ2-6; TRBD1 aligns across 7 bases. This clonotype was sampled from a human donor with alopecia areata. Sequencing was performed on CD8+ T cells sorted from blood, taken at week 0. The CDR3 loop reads CASTYPTGTASGANVLTF. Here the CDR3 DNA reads TGTGCCAGCACCTATCCTACCGGGACAGCCTCTGGGGCCAACGTCCTGACTTTC. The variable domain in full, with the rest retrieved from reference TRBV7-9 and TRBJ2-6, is DTGVSQNPRHKITKRGQNVTFRCDPISEHNRLYWYRQTLGQGPEFLTYFQNEAQLEKSRLLSDRFSAERPKGSFSTLEIQRTEQGDSAMYLCASTYPTGTASGANVLTFGAGSRLTVL.